This T cell receptor (beta chain) was profiled in a study of cytomegalovirus exposure and HLA in healthy donors. V shed 5 bases and J 6 bases; nucleotides not matched to a gene: 10. Germline V lookup: CDR1 SNHLY, CDR2 FYNNEI. The CDR3 has 15 amino acids. The PCR contained 60 Vbeta and 13 Jbeta primers. The assay was immunoSEQ multiplex PCR, and TCRdb's table has in-frame clones only and misses some. The sample is made up of about 140,000 clones, and the top ten hold 0.8% to 1% of it. Specimen: PBMCs. The rearrangement links TRBV2 to TRBJ1-5; 7 bases fit TRBD1. The TCR comes from a male donor in good health and CMV-seronegative. CDR3 in amino acids: CASSSPGQFSQPQHF. Here the CDR3 DNA reads TGTGCCAGCAGTTCCCCGGGACAGTTCAGTCAGCCCCAGCATTTT.